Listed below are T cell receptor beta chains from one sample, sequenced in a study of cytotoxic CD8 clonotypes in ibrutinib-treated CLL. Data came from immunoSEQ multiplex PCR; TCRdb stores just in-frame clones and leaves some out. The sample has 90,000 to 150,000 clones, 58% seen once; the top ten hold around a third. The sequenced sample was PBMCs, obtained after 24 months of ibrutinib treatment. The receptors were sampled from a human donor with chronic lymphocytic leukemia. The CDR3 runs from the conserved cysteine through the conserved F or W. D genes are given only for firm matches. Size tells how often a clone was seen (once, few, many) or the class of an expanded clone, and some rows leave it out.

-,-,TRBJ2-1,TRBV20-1,CSAPNKGQFF,TGCAGTGCTCCGAACAAAGGGCAGTTCTTC
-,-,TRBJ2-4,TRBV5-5,CASSLAGRDDIQYF,TGTGCCAGCAGCTTGGCAGGGCGAGATGACATTCAGTACTTC
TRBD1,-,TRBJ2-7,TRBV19,CATSDRGRPYEQYF,TGTGCCACCTCGGACAGGGGGCGACCCTACGAGCAGTACTTC
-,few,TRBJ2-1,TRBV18,CASSRGHEQFF,TGTGCCAGCTCACGGGGTCACGAGCAGTTCTTC
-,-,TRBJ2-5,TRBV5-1,CASSLAVGETQYF,TGCGCCAGCAGCTTGGCCGTGGGAGAGACCCAGTACTTC
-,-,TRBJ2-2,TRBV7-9,CASSLGITGYTGELFF,TGTGCCAGCAGCTTAGGCATTACTGGGTACACCGGGGAGCTGTTTTTT
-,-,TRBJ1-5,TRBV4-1,CASSQDNVRNQPQHF,TGCGCCAGCAGCCAAGATAACGTCCGTAATCAGCCCCAGCATTTT
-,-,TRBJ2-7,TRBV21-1,CASPLDGEQYF,TGTGCCAGCCCTCTAGATGGGGAGCAGTACTTC
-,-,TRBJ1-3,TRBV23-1,CASSQTSNSGNTIYF,TGCGCCAGCAGTCAAACATCAAACTCTGGAAACACCATATATTTT
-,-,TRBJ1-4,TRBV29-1,CSGSGPGDGKLFF,TGCAGCGGATCTGGACCAGGAGATGGAAAACTGTTTTTT
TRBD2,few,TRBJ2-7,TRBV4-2,CASSYGGGSSYEQYF,TGTGCCAGCAGCTACGGCGGCGGGAGCTCCTACGAGCAGTACTTC
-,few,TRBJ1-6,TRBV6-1,CATLRGGSDSPLHF,TGTGCCACCCTAAGGGGGGGTTCGGATTCACCCCTCCACTTT
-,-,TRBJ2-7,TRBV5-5,CASSLRGHEQYF,TGTGCCAGCAGCTTGAGAGGGCACGAGCAGTACTTC
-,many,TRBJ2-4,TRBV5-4,CASSFQENIQYF,TGTGCCAGCAGCTTCCAGGAGAACATTCAGTACTTC
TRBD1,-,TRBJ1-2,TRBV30,CAWSPGGARGYGYTF,TGTGCCTGGAGTCCAGGGGGGGCCCGGGGCTATGGCTACACCTTC
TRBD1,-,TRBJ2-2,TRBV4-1,CASSPPDRGRTGELFF,TGCGCCAGCAGCCCCCCGGACAGGGGAAGAACCGGGGAGCTGTTTTTT
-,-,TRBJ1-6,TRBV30,CAWSVQPERYNSPLHF,TGTGCCTGGAGTGTACAACCCGAACGGTATAATTCACCCCTCCACTTT
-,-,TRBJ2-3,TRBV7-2,CASSFGQTTDTQYF,TGTGCCAGCAGCTTCGGGCAGACCACAGATACGCAGTATTTT
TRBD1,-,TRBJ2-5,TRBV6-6,CASSYTGEETQYF,TGTGCCAGCAGTTACACAGGGGAAGAGACCCAGTACTTC
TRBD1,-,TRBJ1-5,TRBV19,CASRARQGGNQPQHF,TGTGCCAGTAGGGCTAGACAGGGGGGCAATCAGCCCCAGCATTTT
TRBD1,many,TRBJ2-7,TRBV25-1,CASSGRGRSYEQYF,TGTGCCAGCAGTGGTAGGGGGCGAAGTTACGAGCAGTACTTC
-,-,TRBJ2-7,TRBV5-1,CASSLAAEGTLYEQYF,TGCGCCAGCAGCTTGGCCGCTGAGGGGACCCTCTACGAGCAGTACTTC
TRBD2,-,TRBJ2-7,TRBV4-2,CASSQVEGLAGYEQYF,TGTGCCAGCAGCCAAGTCGAAGGACTAGCGGGCTACGAGCAGTACTTC
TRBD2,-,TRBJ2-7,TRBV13,CASGRTSRSYEQYF,TGTGCCAGCGGGAGGACTAGCCGTTCCTACGAGCAGTACTTC
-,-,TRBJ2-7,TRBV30,CAWSVLSGTYEQYF,TGTGCCTGGAGTGTACTGAGCGGAACCTACGAGCAGTACTTC
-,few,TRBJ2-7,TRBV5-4,CASRSTSDKQYF,TGTGCCAGCAGGTCGACTAGTGACAAGCAGTACTTC
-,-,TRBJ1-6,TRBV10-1,CASGRDYNSPLHF,TGCGCCAGCGGCCGGGACTATAATTCACCCCTCCACTTT
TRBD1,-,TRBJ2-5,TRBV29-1,CSVGQGGGAETQYF,TGCAGCGTGGGACAGGGAGGGGGTGCAGAGACCCAGTACTTC
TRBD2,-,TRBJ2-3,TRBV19,CASSLRLADSTDTQYF,TGTGCCAGTAGTCTCCGACTAGCGGATAGCACAGATACGCAGTATTTT
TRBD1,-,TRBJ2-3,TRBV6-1,CAGGTGGAGADTQYF,TGTGCCGGGGGGACAGGGGGCGCCGGGGCAGATACGCAGTATTTT
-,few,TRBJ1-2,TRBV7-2,CASSRNYGYTF,TGTGCCAGCAGCCGTAACTATGGCTACACCTTC
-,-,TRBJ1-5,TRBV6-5,CASSSGNQPQHF,TGTGCCAGCAGCTCAGGGAATCAGCCCCAGCATTTT